This is a list of T cell receptor beta chains from one sample in a study of somatic mutations in cytotoxic T cells in rheumatoid arthritis. Using immunoSEQ multiplex PCR, the repertoire was profiled, and TCRdb retains in-frame clones only, with some absent. The sample lists roughly 20,000 clones, more than 65% occurring once. Sequenced input: CD8+ T cells sorted from blood. The receptor set was obtained from an adult with rheumatoid arthritis. Both conserved end residues are trimmed from each CDR3. D genes are given only for firm matches. For some rows the clone size is stated as once, few or many, or as a class when expanded; others skip it.

TRBV9,NA,NA,ASSVDPGAGDEQY
TRBV16,NA,NA,ASSPHRRSSYEQY
TRBV27,NA,few,ASSLLVGMYEQY
TRBV15,NA,NA,ATSTARGRYNEQF
TRBV10-2,NA,NA,ASSESGGNGYT
TRBV6-6,NA,NA,ASSLRGVDEKLF
TRBV27,NA,NA,ASSFSMGDRYGYT
TRBV11-2,NA,NA,ASSWESNQPQH
TRBV4-3,NA,NA,ASSRAPYGDTQY
TRBV30,TRBD1,NA,AWSDRGKNIQY
TRBV4-1,TRBD2,once,ASSHPGLANEQF
TRBV5-1,TRBD1,NA,ASSLAPLQGRGLIEAF
TRBV6-1,NA,NA,ASSEAAAGPREQY
TRBV7-9,NA,NA,ARSSDRGYGYT
TRBV13,NA,NA,ASSPQGPYTDTQY
TRBV7-9,NA,NA,ASSLSGSNEQF
TRBV10-2,TRBD2,few,ASSEGGDLAKNIQY
TRBV6-5,NA,few,ASSRGLRLYGYT
TRBV7-2,NA,NA,ASSPQGTDYGYT
TRBV4-3,NA,NA,ASSQDRASKNIQY
TRBV5-6,NA,NA,ASSLVNTEAF
TRBV29-1,TRBD1,NA,SVAPPAGGNTIY
TRBV4-1,TRBD2,few,ASSQDPSGDTQY
TRBV1,NA,NA,TSSQDCVRETEAF
TRBV4-1,NA,NA,ASSSRGAGYGYT
TRBV2,NA,NA,ASSERLKTRFRANEQF
TRBV15,NA,NA,ATSREGLDTQY
TRBV7-9,TRBD1,NA,ASSSTDRVDQPQH
TRBV7-9,NA,NA,ASSLTYTDTQY
TRBV7-7,NA,NA,ASSVGTGPNEKLF
TRBV18,TRBD2,NA,ASSPREREITYEQY
TRBV30,TRBD2,NA,AWSVFRGRAAGGELF
TRBV5-4,NA,NA,ASSSILRDDGSGANVLT
TRBV19,NA,NA,ASSIWDGNTEAF
TRBV4-1,NA,NA,ASSPTVDGNTIY
TRBV7-2,TRBD2,NA,ASSPLGRAFGGELF
TRBV19,TRBD1,NA,ASSKTGGTYNEQF
TRBV4-3,NA,once,ASSQGLRDYGYT
TRBV2,TRBD1,NA,ASSGTAIYEQY
TRBV15,NA,NA,ATSLKLQLGRNTEAF
TRBV5-4,NA,NA,ASSLPGEREKLF
TRBV2,TRBD1,NA,ASRDRGAEKLF
TRBV27,NA,NA,ASSPVPSYDSNQPQH
TRBV7-8,NA,NA,ASSRRSVVGDNEQF
TRBV5-4,NA,NA,ASSWGPGSGNTIY
TRBV7-9,TRBD1,NA,ASSERTGVGEQY
TRBV5-8,TRBD2,NA,ASSSDAGTTGTQY
TRBV11-2,NA,NA,ASSLAPEQY
TRBV4-1,NA,NA,ASSSDRSNQPQH
TRBV6-4,TRBD2,NA,ASSLAGGIYNEQF
TRBV19,NA,NA,ASSIGSSYNEQF
TRBV7-8,NA,NA,ASALEDKEF
TRBV9,TRBD1,NA,ASSVGTGGNEQF
TRBV15,NA,NA,ATSRGQQAQKETQY
TRBV6-1,NA,NA,ASRSGHRNEKLF
TRBV5-1,TRBD1,NA,ASSHGQGGPELF
TRBV7-9,NA,NA,ASSYGQSNQPQH